This T cell receptor beta chain was identified in a study of metastatic and nonmetastatic thyroid tumors. Study-wide context: The comparison covered peripheral blood and tumor or nodule tissue in malignant and benign thyroid patients. General observations from the study: Significantly higher TCR beta diversity was reportedly seen in malignant thyroid tumors than benign nodules, in blood and tumor.

The authors' processing: A classifier of distant metastasis in papillary thyroid cancer was built from CDR3 differences (across clinicopathological groups). TCRdb re-called the PCR reads through MiXCR. The V and J calls reflect TCRdb's pipeline rather than the authors' work. The sample lists around 40,000 clones; roughly 17% were seen once. Regarding this clone: Its antigen is still unknown. Its ends do not fully match the called genes, so a read error is possible.

Each patient came to thyroid surgery without any prior treatment (of any kind). This CDR3 contains 13 residues. Germline assignment: CDR1 SGHVT and CDR2 SQSDAQ. The rearrangement joins TRBV7-4 to TRBJ2-5; D is unresolved. The sequencing sample was made of blood. This sequence was found in a male donor with papillary thyroid cancer or a benign thyroid nodule (not recorded which). Some clones in this sample may be carry-over from other donors' samples. The CDR3 DNA follows: TGTGCCATCAGCACCGGGTCCCGTGAGACCCAGTACTTC. Protein product: CAISTGSRETQYF.